A selection of T cell receptor beta chains follows, all from one sample in a study of glioma-infiltrating T cells after dendritic cell vaccination. Method: immunoSEQ multiplex PCR; TCRdb's copy keeps in-frame clones and lacks some. The data hold 75,000 to 100,000 clones, with 75% to 85% observed a single time. Sample: blood, taken before dendritic cell vaccination. These receptors were obtained from a human donor with glioblastoma. Both conserved end residues are part of each CDR3. Each record gives: clone size, V gene, J gene, D gene, CDR3 DNA, CDR3 protein. The D gene is left open where the match is weak. For some rows the clone size is stated as once, few or many, or as a class when expanded; others skip it.

-	TRBV29-1	TRBJ2-1	TRBD1	TGCAGCGTCGGGACAGGTTGGAATGAGCAGTTCTTC	CSVGTGWNEQFF
-	TRBV9	TRBJ2-7	-	TGTGCCAGCAGCGCTAGCTCCTACGAGCAGTACTTC	CASSASSYEQYF
-	TRBV6-1	TRBJ2-1	TRBD2	TGTGCCAGCAGTGAAGGGGGGGGGTATGTCTCCTACAATGAGCAGTTCTTC	CASSEGGGYVSYNEQFF
-	TRBV2	TRBJ1-1	-	TGTGCCAGCAGGGATTACAGGAACACTGAAGCTTTCTTT	CASRDYRNTEAFF
many	TRBV7-9	TRBJ1-1	-	TGTGCCAGCAGCTTATTGGGCAATGAGGGTGAAGCTTTCTTT	CASSLLGNEGEAFF
few	TRBV4-2	TRBJ2-1	TRBD2	TGTGCCAGCAGCCAAGCCCCAGTGGGAGGGGCCTACAATGAGCAGTTCTTC	CASSQAPVGGAYNEQFF
-	TRBV2	TRBJ1-1	-	TGTGCCAGCTGTCAGGGCCGGGACAAGAACACTGAAGCTTTCTTT	CASCQGRDKNTEAFF
-	TRBV5-1	TRBJ1-2	TRBD1	TGCGCCAGCGGCGACAGGGGCCTTTTTAACTATGGCTACACCTTC	CASGDRGLFNYGYTF
-	TRBV6-4	TRBJ2-6	-	TGTGCCAGCAGCCAACCCCGGGACACTTTCTCTGGGGCCAACGTCCTGACTTTC	CASSQPRDTFSGANVLTF
-	TRBV5-4	TRBJ2-7	-	TGTGCCAGCAGCACCGAGTACGAGCAGTACTTC	CASSTEYEQYF
-	TRBV2	TRBJ1-5	TRBD1	TGTGCCAGCAGCCCAGCGACAGGGAGGAATCAGCCCCAGCATTTT	CASSPATGRNQPQHF
-	TRBV5-4	TRBJ1-1	-	TGTGCCAGCAGCTCGGATCAGGGGTACACTGAAGCTTTCTTT	CASSSDQGYTEAFF
-	TRBV9	TRBJ1-2	-	TGTGCCAGCAGCCCAGGGAGGGCTTTTAACTATGGCTACACCTTC	CASSPGRAFNYGYTF
-	TRBV9	TRBJ2-3	-	TGTGCCAGCAGCCGGGACTCCCACACAGATACGCAGTATTTT	CASSRDSHTDTQYF
-	TRBV28	TRBJ2-1	-	TGTGCCAGCAGTCTACAGGGTTATGGCGTTGAGCAGTTCTTC	CASSLQGYGVEQFF
-	TRBV27	TRBJ2-4	-	TGTGCCAGCAGTTTGAGAGTCAACGGACCTACTAACCGGACTCTAGCCAAAAACATTCAGTACTTC	CASSLRVNGPTNRTLAKNIQYF
-	TRBV28	TRBJ2-2	-	TGTGCCAGCAGTTTAGTTGCGCCAGGCTGGGAGCTGTTTTTT	CASSLVAPGWELFF
-	TRBV7-9	TRBJ2-3	TRBD2	TGTGCCAGCAGCTCTAGCGGGGGGGCGGATACGCAGTATTTT	CASSSSGGADTQYF
-	TRBV28	TRBJ1-6	-	TGTGCCAGCAACCCGACAGATTATTCACCCCTCCACTTT	CASNPTDYSPLHF
-	TRBV10-3	TRBJ2-7	TRBD1	TGTGCCATCAGCAAAGAGACAGGGGTTTTGGTCGAGCAGTACTTC	CAISKETGVLVEQYF
-	TRBV2	TRBJ1-6	-	TGTGCCAGCAGTGAAGAATTCCTGTCTAATTCACCCCTCCACTTT	CASSEEFLSNSPLHF
-	TRBV5-1	TRBJ1-1	-	TGCGCCAGCAGCTTGAAACAGAACACTGAAGCTTTCTTT	CASSLKQNTEAFF
few	TRBV27	TRBJ2-4	-	TGTGCCAGCAGTTCCACAGTAGCCAAAAACATTCAGTACTTC	CASSSTVAKNIQYF
few	TRBV6-1	TRBJ1-4	TRBD1	TGTGCCAGCAGGACAGGGACGTTGGATGAAAAACTGTTTTTT	CASRTGTLDEKLFF
-	TRBV2	TRBJ2-4	-	TGTGCCAGCAGAGAGACAGCCGACAAAGCCAAAAACATTCAGTACTTC	CASRETADKAKNIQYF
-	TRBV5-6	TRBJ2-1	-	TGTGCCAGCGGGCTGAAGGACAGAACCTACAATGAGCAGTTCTTC	CASGLKDRTYNEQFF
-	TRBV27	TRBJ1-2	-	TGTGCCAGCAGTTTTAGAGGGGGTGGCTACACCTTC	CASSFRGGGYTF
few	TRBV5-1	TRBJ1-3	-	TGCGCCAGCAGCGAAGGGACAAGGGGAAACACCATATATTTT	CASSEGTRGNTIYF
-	TRBV30	TRBJ1-2	TRBD1	TGTGCCTGGACGGTCGCAGGGGGCGGGGGCTACACCTTC	CAWTVAGGGGYTF
-	TRBV30	TRBJ2-7	TRBD1	TGTGCCTGGAGTGTACAGGGGCCCGAGCAGTACTTC	CAWSVQGPEQYF
-	TRBV6-5	TRBJ2-1	TRBD2	TGTGCCAGCAGTTACTCAATGGCTAGCGGGGAGGATGAGCAGTTCTTC	CASSYSMASGEDEQFF
once	TRBV5-4	TRBJ2-1	TRBD1	TGTGCCAGCAGCACCGACAGGGAGTCCTACAATGAGCAGTTCTTC	CASSTDRESYNEQFF
-	TRBV7-6	TRBJ2-1	TRBD1	TGTGCCAGCAGAAGGGACAGCAGCAATGAGCAGTTCTTC	CASRRDSSNEQFF
-	TRBV28	TRBJ1-2	-	TGTGCCAGCAGTTTCGGGGGTTCCTATGGCTACACCTTC	CASSFGGSYGYTF
few	TRBV6-6	TRBJ2-7	TRBD2	TGTGCCAGCAGTTACCGAGCGGGGGGGCCAGTCGACGAGCAGTACTTC	CASSYRAGGPVDEQYF
-	TRBV6-6	TRBJ2-3	-	TGTGCCAGCAGTACTGAATCAGATACGCAGTATTTT	CASSTESDTQYF
once	TRBV14	TRBJ1-2	TRBD1	TGTGCCAGCAGCCGCGACAGGGCCGGCTATGGCTACACCTTC	CASSRDRAGYGYTF
-	TRBV30	TRBJ2-7	-	TGTGCCTGGAACCCGGGCGGGTACGAGCAGTACTTC	CAWNPGGYEQYF
-	TRBV29-1	TRBJ1-5	-	TGCAGCGTGAGAGCGGATAGCAATCAGCCCCAGCATTTT	CSVRADSNQPQHF
-	TRBV28	TRBJ2-7	TRBD1	TGTGCCAGCAGCCTCGGACGACAGGGTCTAACCTCCTACGAGCAGTACTTC	CASSLGRQGLTSYEQYF
-	TRBV29-1	TRBJ2-3	TRBD2	TGCAGCGTTGCGTGGCGGGGGGTGGGCACAGATACGCAGTATTTT	CSVAWRGVGTDTQYF
-	TRBV5-1	TRBJ1-1	TRBD1	TGCGCCAGCAGCCCCGGGACAGGGGTCGCTGAAGCTTTCTTT	CASSPGTGVAEAFF
-	TRBV29-1	TRBJ2-7	-	TGCAGCGTTGAGGTTGACGGAGGGCTAGCGAACTCCTACGAGCAGTACTTC	CSVEVDGGLANSYEQYF
-	TRBV7-9	TRBJ2-1	-	TGTGCCAGCAATTTCCCTCGGGAAGGGTACTACAATGAGCAGTTCTTC	CASNFPREGYYNEQFF
-	TRBV29-1	TRBJ1-5	-	TGCAGCGTCACCTTCGGGGGGCTTAGCAATCAGCCCCAGCATTTT	CSVTFGGLSNQPQHF
-	TRBV27	TRBJ2-1	TRBD2	TGTGCCAGCAGTTTACTAGCGGGAGGGCTCAATGAGCAGTTCTTC	CASSLLAGGLNEQFF